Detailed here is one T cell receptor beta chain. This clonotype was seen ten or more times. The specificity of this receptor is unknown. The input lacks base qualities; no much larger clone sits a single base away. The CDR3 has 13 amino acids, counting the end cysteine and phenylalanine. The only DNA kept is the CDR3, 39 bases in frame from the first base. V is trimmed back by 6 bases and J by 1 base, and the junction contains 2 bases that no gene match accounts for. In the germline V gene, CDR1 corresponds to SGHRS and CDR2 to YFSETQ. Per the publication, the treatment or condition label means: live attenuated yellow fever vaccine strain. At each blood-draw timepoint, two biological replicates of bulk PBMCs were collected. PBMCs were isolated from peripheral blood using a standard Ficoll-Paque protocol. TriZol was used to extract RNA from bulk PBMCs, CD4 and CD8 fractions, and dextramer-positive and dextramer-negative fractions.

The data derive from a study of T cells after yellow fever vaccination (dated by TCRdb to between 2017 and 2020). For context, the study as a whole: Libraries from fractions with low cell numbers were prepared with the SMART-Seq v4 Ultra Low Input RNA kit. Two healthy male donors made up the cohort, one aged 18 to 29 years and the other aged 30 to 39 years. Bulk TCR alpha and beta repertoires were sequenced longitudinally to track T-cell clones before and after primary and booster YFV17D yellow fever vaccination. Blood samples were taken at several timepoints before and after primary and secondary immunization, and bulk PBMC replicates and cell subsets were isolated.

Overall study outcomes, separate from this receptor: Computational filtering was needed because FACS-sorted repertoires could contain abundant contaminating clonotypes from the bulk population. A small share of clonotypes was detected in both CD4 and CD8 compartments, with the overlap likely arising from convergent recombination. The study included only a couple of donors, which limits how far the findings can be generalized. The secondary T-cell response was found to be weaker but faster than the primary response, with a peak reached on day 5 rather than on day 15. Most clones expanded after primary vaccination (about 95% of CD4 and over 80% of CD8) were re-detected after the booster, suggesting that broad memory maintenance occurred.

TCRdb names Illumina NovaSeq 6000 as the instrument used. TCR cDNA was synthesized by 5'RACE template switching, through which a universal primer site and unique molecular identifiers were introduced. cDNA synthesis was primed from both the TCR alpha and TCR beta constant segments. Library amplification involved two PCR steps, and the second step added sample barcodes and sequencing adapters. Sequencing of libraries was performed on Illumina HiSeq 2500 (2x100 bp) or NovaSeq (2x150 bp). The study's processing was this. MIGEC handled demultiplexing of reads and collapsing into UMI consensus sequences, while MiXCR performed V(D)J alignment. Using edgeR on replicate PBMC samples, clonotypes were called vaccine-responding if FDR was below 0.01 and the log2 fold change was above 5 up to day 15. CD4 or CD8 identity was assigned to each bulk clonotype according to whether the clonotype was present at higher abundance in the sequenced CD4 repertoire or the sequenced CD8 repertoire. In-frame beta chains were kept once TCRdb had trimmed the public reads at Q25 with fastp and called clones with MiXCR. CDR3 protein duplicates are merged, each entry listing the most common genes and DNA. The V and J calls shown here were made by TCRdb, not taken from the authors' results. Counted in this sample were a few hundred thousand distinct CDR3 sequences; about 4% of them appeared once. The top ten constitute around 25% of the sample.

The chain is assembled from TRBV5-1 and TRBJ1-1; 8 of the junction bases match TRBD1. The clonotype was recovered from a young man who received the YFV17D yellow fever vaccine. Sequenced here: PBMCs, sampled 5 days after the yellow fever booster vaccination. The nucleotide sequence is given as TGCGCCAGCAAGGGACAGGCGAACACTGAAGCTTTCTTT. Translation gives CASKGQANTEAFF.